This TCR beta chain was sequenced for a study of shared clonotypes between healthy human individuals. Study-level results: Between a handful of donors, naive CD4 clonotypes were shared at a level of around 5.1%. The low donor count limited represented genetic and exposure-history diversity.

Partitioning of CD4+ cells yielded a CD45RA+ naive subset and a CD45RA-negative memory subset. This clone has just one count. No antigen is known for it. Produced via immunoSEQ multiplex PCR; TCRdb's table is partial and in-frame only. The data contain a few million clones, about 92% of them singletons. The V gene lost 3 bases and the J gene lost 6 bases, with 7 bases spanning the gap. The CDR3 length is 12 residues. CDR1 is SGHRS, CDR2 YFSETQ, per germline. This TCR derives from a man in his late teens or twenties in good health. V gene TRBV5-1 combines with J gene TRBJ1-3; D is uncertain. The sequencing input was naive CD4+ T cells sorted from blood. The subset is: CD45RA+ positively selected. The CDR3 DNA sequence: TGCGCCAGCAGCTCTGGTGAAAACACCATATATTTT. Protein product: CASSSGENTIYF.